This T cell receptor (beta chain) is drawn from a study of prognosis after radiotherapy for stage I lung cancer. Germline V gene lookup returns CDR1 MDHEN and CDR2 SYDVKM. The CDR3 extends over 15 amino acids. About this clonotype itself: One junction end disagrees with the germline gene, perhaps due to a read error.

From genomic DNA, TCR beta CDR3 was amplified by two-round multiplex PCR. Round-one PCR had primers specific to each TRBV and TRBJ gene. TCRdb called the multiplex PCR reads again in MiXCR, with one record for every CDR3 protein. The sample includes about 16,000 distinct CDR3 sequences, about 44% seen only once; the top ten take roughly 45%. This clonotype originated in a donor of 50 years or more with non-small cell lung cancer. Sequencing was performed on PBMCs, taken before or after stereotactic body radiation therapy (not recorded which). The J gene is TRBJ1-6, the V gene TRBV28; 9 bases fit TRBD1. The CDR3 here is CSSSWGQGGGSPLHF. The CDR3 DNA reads TGTTCCAGCAGTTGGGGACAGGGAGGAGGATCACCCCTCCACTTT.